This T cell receptor (beta chain) was identified during a study of vaccination effects on CD4 cells after COVID-19. Notes on this clone: Its antigen is undetermined.

TCRdb keeps only in-frame clones here, not all; method: immunoSEQ multiplex PCR. This repertoire shows about 46,000 clones, over 60% found once; its top ten account for over 13%. The CDR3 spans 15 residues. Trimming took off 8 bases at V and 4 bases at J, with 18 bases between the two ends. The germline CDR1 and CDR2 sequences are LNHDA and SQIVND (reference sequence). In the ViraFEST assay, antigen-specific CD4+ clonotypes were identified by expansion after peptide-pool stimulation. Once cultured for about 9 days, the cells underwent separation to obtain CD4+ T cells. As their vaccination, participants received two doses of either BNT162b2 or mRNA-1273.

The chain joins TRBV19 to TRBJ1-5; maybe TRBD1 (6 bases). This sample comprised CD4+ T cells from PBMCs cultured with HCoV-OC43 spike peptides, obtained after COVID-19 vaccination. Subset described: HCoV-OC43 spike overlapping peptide pool stimulation. The TCR comes from a human donor who received a COVID-19 vaccine. The CDR3 loop is CASSDRGAGNQPQHF. The DNA for the CDR3 is TGTGCCAGTTCCGATCGGGGGGCAGGTAATCAGCCCCAGCATTTT.